The 12 T cell receptor beta chains given below trace back to one sample, sequenced in a study of spatial heterogeneity in lung cancer. TCRdb re-called the 5' RACE reads through MiXCR, storing one row per CDR3 protein. The repertoire consists of 25,000 or so distinct CDR3 sequences, with roughly 8.4% occurring once and the leading ten covering 35% to 40%. The time point was: sample taken at primary tumor resection. Unsorted samples of tumor, nontumor lung or frozen PBMC had their whole RNA sequenced. This sample comprised PBMCs, obtained at surgery. These receptors came from a female donor with early-stage non-small cell lung cancer.

This clonotype was seen a few times. The genes are TRBV18 and TRBJ2-7, with 9 bases matching TRBD1. The V gene end was trimmed by 1 base and the J gene end by 4 bases; junction bases not matched to a gene: 5. The CDR3 covers 15 residues. The germline gives CDR1 KGHSH, CDR2 LQKENI. Here the CDR3 DNA reads TGTGCCAGCTCACCACTCGGGACAGGGATTTACGAGCAGTACTTC. Translated: CASSPLGTGIYEQYF.

The rearrangement links TRBV7-2 to TRBJ2-1; TRBD2 matches 12 bases. Germline CDR1 reads SGHTA; CDR2 reads FQGNSA. V dropped 4 bases and J dropped 3; count of bases not matched to a gene: 7. The length of the CDR3 is 17 residues. This CDR3 is CASSSPTSGSSYNEQFF. CDR3 in DNA: TGTGCCAGCAGCTCCCCGACTAGCGGGAGTAGCTACAATGAGCAGTTCTTC.

This clonotype was seen at least ten times. The chain links TRBV7-8 to TRBJ2-2; tentatively, D is TRBD2 (5 bases). The CDR3 is 17 amino acids. Germline V gene data show CDR1 as SGHVS and CDR2 as FQNEAQ. V was pared by 2 bases and J by 3 bases, with 16 bases between. In DNA form, the CDR3 reads TGTGCCAGCAGCTTATATTCGGGGAATTCGGACACCGGGGAGCTGTTTTTT. This encodes CASSLYSGNSDTGELFF.

Of note for this clonotype: Without the conserved terminal phenylalanine or tryptophan, this CDR3 likely stems from a read error. V usage is TRBV4-2 and J usage is TRBJ2-2; D is undetermined. The CDR3 spans 16 residues. CDR1 is LGHNA and CDR2 is YNFKEQ in the germline V gene. V was clipped by 2 bases and J by 6 bases, with 16 bases between them. CDR3 sequence reads: CASSQLVGPLSGELFS. CDR3 nucleotides: TGTGCCAGCAGCCAACTAGTCGGTCCCCTCTCCGGGGAGCTGTTTTCT.

This clonotype was detected many times. The J gene is TRBJ2-1, the V gene TRBV13; 10 positions match TRBD2. The CDR3 covers 19 residues. Germline-derived CDR1 and CDR2 are PRHDT and FYEKMQ (reference sequence). The ends lost 3 bases at V and 1 base at J; junction bases unmatched: 12. Here the CDR3 DNA reads TGTGCCAGCAGCTTCTCGTTCGGGGCTAGCGGGAGTTCCTACAATGAGCAGTTCTTC. It yields the protein CASSFSFGASGSSYNEQFF. The full variable domain, rest sourced from reference TRBV13 and TRBJ2-1, is AAGVIQSPRHLIKEKRETATLKCYPIPRHDTVYWYQQGPGQDPQFLISFYEKMQSDKGSIPDRFSAQQFSDYHSELNMSSLELGDSALYFCASSFSFGASGSSYNEQFFGPGTRLTVL.

This clonotype has a count of ten or more. CDR3 sequence reads: CASSPLVGLYNEQFF. Here the CDR3 DNA reads TGTGCCAGCAGTCCACTAGTGGGCCTCTACAATGAGCAGTTCTTC. This chain joins TRBV28 and TRBJ2-1; D may be TRBD2 (5 bases). The CDR3 runs 15 residues. Per germline, CDR1 MDHEN and CDR2 SYDVKM. V dropped 5 bases and J dropped 3 bases, with 14 bases sitting between them.

This clonotype was observed many times. V and J are TRBV5-4 and TRBJ2-2; D ambiguous. Per the germline V gene, CDR1 is SGHNT and CDR2 is YYREEE (reference sequence). V was shortened by 0 bases and J by 7 bases, with 7 bases between the two germline ends. The CDR3 is 13 residues long. CDR3 region: CASSLVASGELFF. The CDR3 DNA reads as TGTGCCAGCAGCTTGGTGGCGAGCGGGGAGCTGTTTTTT.

This clonotype showed up many times. This chain joins TRBV18 and TRBJ1-1, with TRBD1 matching 7 bases. There are 15 residues in the CDR3. Looked up from germline, CDR1 is KGHSH and CDR2 is LQKENI. J was trimmed by 4 bases and V by 2 bases; bases with no gene match: 7. The CDR3 sequence: CASSPNRGSGTEAFF. In DNA form, the CDR3 reads TGTGCCAGCTCACCAAACAGGGGATCCGGCACTGAAGCTTTCTTT.

The sample holds many counts of this clonotype. This rearrangement joins TRBV12-3 or TRBV12-4 to TRBJ2-2, with a tentative D call TRBD1 (5 bases). V was trimmed by 6 bases and J by 1 base, leaving 12 bases between them. The length of the CDR3 is 15 residues. CDR3 region: CASSPTQGNTGELFF. The CDR3 bases are TGTGCCAGCAGCCCCACCCAGGGGAACACCGGGGAGCTGTTTTTT.

This clonotype was found many times. The V call is TRBV27, the J call TRBJ2-7, with D maybe TRBD2 (5 bases). This CDR3 contains 14 residues. The ends were cut back, 5 bases at V and 3 bases at J, with 14 bases in the middle. Germline V gives CDR1 MNHEY, CDR2 SMNVEV (reference sequence). CDR3 nucleotide sequence: TGTGCCAGCAGTGGAGCGGATACCTACTACGAGCAGTACTTC. Encoded protein: CASSGADTYYEQYF.

This clonotype was observed many times. The chain uses TRBV3-1 and TRBJ2-5, with a weak D call TRBD2 (6 bases). The germline CDR1 and CDR2 sequences are LGHDT and YNNKEL (reference sequence). V shed 3 bases and J shed 5 bases, with 13 bases lying between them. This CDR3 contains 14 residues. The DNA for the CDR3 is TGTGCCAGCAGCCAGGAAACGGGGAGGGAGACCCAGTACTTC. This codes for CASSQETGRETQYF.

This clonotype has only a few counts. The J gene is TRBJ2-3, the V gene TRBV28, with D tentatively TRBD1 (5 bases). V was pared by 6 bases and J by 4 bases, with 11 bases between. Germline CDR1 MDHEN, CDR2 SYDVKM. This CDR3 is 13 amino acids long. The CDR3 DNA reads as TGTGCCAGCAGGCCTGTGGGGCCAGATACGCAGTATTTT. Translating it yields CASRPVGPDTQYF.